This T cell receptor beta chain comes out of a study of long-term antiretroviral therapy in people with HIV. immunoSEQ v3.0 was run at survey level. Clones were read by immunoSEQ multiplex PCR, and TCRdb kept only the in-frame ones, dropping some. Of fewer than 35,000 clones listed, approximately 85% are singletons. This TCR came from a middle-aged man with HIV. Sequences were derived from unsorted PBMCs, sampled 3 years after starting antiretroviral therapy.

The CDR3 is CASSLENYEQYF. CDR3 sequence (DNA): TGTGCCAGCAGCTTAGAGAACTACGAGCAGTACTTC. V and J are TRBV7-6 and TRBJ2-7; no clear D gene. The germline V and J ends were trimmed by 1 base and 3 bases, with 4 bases remaining between them. The CDR3 consists of 12 residues. Per the germline V gene, CDR1 is SGHVS and CDR2 is FNYEAQ. The full variable domain, in which reference TRBV7-6 and TRBJ2-7 provide the parts outside the CDR3, is GAGVSQSPRYKVTKRGQDVALRCDPISGHVSLYWYRQALGQGPEFLTYFNYEAQQDKSGLPNDRFSAERPEGSISTLTIQRTEQRDSAMYRCASSLENYEQYFGPGTRLTVT.